Listed below are T cell receptor beta chains from one sample, sequenced in a study of T cell clonotyping in hematopoietic cell transplantation. Produced via immunoSEQ multiplex PCR; TCRdb's table is partial and in-frame only. The sample carries nearly 7,000 clones, roughly 98% recorded once. Material: PBMCs, obtained 30 days after allogeneic stem cell transplant. These receptors were obtained from a male patient aged 55 to 70 who had an allogeneic stem cell transplant from a related donor, so the T cells may come from the graft donor. Some clones in this sample may be carry-over from other donors' samples. Each CDR3 is given without its conserved first and last residue.

v_call	j_call	cdr3_aa
TRBV6-6	TRBJ2-7	ASRYGTGTTYEQY
TRBV7-2	TRBJ2-4	ASSLSTGYDQY
TRBV7-2	TRBJ1-2	ASSLRDRNYGYT
TRBV28	TRBJ1-1	ASSLLLSGSDIMNTEAF
TRBV7-9	TRBJ1-1	ASTRQGINTEAF
TRBV19	TRBJ1-2	ASSILGTGNNGYT
TRBV5-1	TRBJ2-7	ASSLEGGPYEQY
TRBV7-6	TRBJ2-7	ASSPQHGSQIEQY
TRBV29-1	TRBJ1-2	SVAPGQEYGYT
TRBV6-1	TRBJ2-3	ASSEESGGGTDTQY
TRBV7-2	TRBJ2-5	ASSPGTSGGSAY
TRBV30	TRBJ2-3	AWSPTGGSSTDTQY
TRBV28	TRBJ2-7	ASSQITVPWEQY
TRBV4-2	TRBJ1-1	ASSLRQGEAF
TRBV9	TRBJ1-1	ASSVGQGGTEAF
TRBV27	TRBJ1-5	ASRTDRNQPQH
TRBV5-1	TRBJ2-7	ASSFAGRSEQY